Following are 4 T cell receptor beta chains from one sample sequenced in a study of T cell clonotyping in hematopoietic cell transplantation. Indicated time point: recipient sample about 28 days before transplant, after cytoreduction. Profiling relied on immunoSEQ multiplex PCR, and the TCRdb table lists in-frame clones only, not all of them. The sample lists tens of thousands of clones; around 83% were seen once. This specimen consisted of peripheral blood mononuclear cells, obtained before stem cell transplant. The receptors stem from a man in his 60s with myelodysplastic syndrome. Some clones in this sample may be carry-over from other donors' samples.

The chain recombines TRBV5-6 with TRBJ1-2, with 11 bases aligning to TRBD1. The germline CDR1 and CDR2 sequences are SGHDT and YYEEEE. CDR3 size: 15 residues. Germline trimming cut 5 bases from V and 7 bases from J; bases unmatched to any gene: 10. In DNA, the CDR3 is TGTGCCAGCAGGAGTATGGGACAGGGGGGCTTTGGCTACACCTTC. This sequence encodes CASRSMGQGGFGYTF.

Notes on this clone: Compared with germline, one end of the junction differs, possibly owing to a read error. The chain's CDR3 is CASSPPSGIRVF. The DNA for the CDR3 is TGTGCCAGCAGTCCTCCGTCGGGGATCAGGGTCTTC. The rearrangement uses TRBV28 and TRBJ2-1; perhaps D is TRBD1 or TRBD2 (5 bases each). Per germline, CDR1 MDHEN and CDR2 SYDVKM. The CDR3 is 12 amino acids.

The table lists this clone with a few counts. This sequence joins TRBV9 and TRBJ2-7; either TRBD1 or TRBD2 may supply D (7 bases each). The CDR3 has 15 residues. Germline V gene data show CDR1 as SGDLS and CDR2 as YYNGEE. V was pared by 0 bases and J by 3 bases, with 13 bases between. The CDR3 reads CASSVAPRGGYEQYF. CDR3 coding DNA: TGTGCCAGCAGCGTAGCGCCCAGGGGGGGCTACGAGCAGTACTTC.

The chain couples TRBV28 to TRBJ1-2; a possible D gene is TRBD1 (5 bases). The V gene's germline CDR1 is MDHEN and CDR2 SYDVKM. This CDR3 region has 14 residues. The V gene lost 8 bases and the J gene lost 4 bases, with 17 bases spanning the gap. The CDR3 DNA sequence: TGTGCCAGCGGAGACAGACCCCTCGGCTATGGCTACACCTTC. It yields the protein CASGDRPLGYGYTF.